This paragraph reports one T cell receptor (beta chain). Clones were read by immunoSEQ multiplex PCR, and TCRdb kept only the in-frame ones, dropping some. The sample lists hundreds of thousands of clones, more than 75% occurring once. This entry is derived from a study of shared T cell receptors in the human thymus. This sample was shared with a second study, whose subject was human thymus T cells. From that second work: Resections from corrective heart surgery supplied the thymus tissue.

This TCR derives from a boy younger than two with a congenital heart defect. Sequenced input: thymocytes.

CDR3 coding DNA: TGTGCCAGCAGTGTGTCGGGACAGCCTTCGTCCGGGGCCAACGTCCTGACTTTC. Translation gives CASSVSGQPSSGANVLTF. V and J are TRBV25-1 and TRBJ2-6; 7 bases align to TRBD1. CDR1 is MGHDK, CDR2 SYGVNS, per germline. V dropped 4 bases and J dropped 4; count of bases not matched to a gene: 13. The CDR3 contains 18 residues.